This record covers a single T cell receptor (beta chain). Antigen: not known. The entry originates in a study of response to subunit inactivated influenza vaccine. Study conclusions and caveats: After each seasonal influenza vaccination, few new T cells are recruited, the authors suggested.

The CDR3 length is 13 residues. The germline V gene has CDR1 LNHNV and CDR2 YYDKDF (reference sequence). Trimming removed 3 bases at V and 5 bases at J, with 10 bases between. Using its own MiXCR run on the RT-PCR reads, TCRdb lists one record per CDR3 protein. The sample consists of over 650,000 distinct CDR3 sequences, approximately 17% of them appearing once. This clonotype was obtained from a man in his forties or fifties who received an inactivated influenza vaccine. The rearrangement links TRBV15 to TRBJ2-5; D unclear. This material consisted of PBMCs from blood, taken approximately 5 days after vaccination. In DNA, the CDR3 is TGTGCCACCAGCAGCACAGAGAGGGAGACCCAGTACTTC. Protein sequence: CATSSTERETQYF.